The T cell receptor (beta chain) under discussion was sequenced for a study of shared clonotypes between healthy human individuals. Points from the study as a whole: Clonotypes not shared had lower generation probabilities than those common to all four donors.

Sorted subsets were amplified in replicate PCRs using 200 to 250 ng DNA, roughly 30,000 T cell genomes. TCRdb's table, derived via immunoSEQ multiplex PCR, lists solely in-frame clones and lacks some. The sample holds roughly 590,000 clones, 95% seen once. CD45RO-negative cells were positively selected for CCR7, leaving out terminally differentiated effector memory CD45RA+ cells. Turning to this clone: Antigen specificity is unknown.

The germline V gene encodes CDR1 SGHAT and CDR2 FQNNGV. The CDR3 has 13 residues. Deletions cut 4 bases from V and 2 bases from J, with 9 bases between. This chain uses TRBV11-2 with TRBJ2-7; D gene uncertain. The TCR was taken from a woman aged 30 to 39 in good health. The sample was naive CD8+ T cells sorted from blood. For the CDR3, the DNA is TGTGCCAGCAGCTATGATGGGCCCTACGAGCAGTACTTC. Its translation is CASSYDGPYEQYF. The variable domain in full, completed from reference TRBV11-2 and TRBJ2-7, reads EAGVAQSPRYKIIEKRQSVAFWCNPISGHATLYWYQQILGQGPKLLIQFQNNGVVDDSQLPKDRFSAERLKGVDSTLKIQPAKLEDSAVYLCASSYDGPYEQYFGPGTRLTVT.